This T cell receptor beta chain was found in a study of PD-1 blockade in classical Hodgkin lymphoma. Study details: Treatment was intravenous nivolumab, 3 mg/kg every 2 weeks, until progression. Study findings and constraints: At C4D1, TCR diversity had climbed significantly for CD4+ cells, though not for CD8+ cells. Diversity similar to that of newly diagnosed patients was seen at baseline in complete responders. Newly diagnosed patients had baseline TCR diversity that was reportedly lower than that of healthy donors.

Sequencing was performed with immunoSEQ multiplex PCR; in TCRdb, only in-frame clones are kept and a portion is missing. The sample contains about 98,000 clones, roughly 89% of which appear only once. The CDR3 has 15 residues. Trimming cost V 6 bases and J 5 bases; bases outside gene matches: 9. Germline CDR1 MNHEY, CDR2 SVGAGI. Every single patient, without exception, relapsed after autologous stem cell transplantation, and brentuximab vedotin exposure varied. Regarding this clone: Its antigen is not identified.

The V gene is TRBV6-5, the J gene TRBJ2-3, with TRBD1 identical over 9 bases. The TCR was taken from a human donor with classical Hodgkin lymphoma. The sequences come from peripheral blood mononuclear cells (PBMCs), collected at baseline. The CDR3 is CASSIGTGRGDTQYF. The CDR3 region has the DNA TGTGCCAGCAGCATAGGGACAGGGCGAGGAGATACGCAGTATTTT.